The rows below give T cell receptor beta chains drawn from one sample of a study of blood T cells in healthy people across ages. TCRdb analysed the 5' RACE reads with MiXCR anew, one entry per CDR3 protein. The sample holds 1.4 million or so distinct CDR3 sequences, 42% seen once. Sequencing was carried out using blood. All receptors derive from a woman aged 18-30 years in good health. The CDR3 runs from the conserved cysteine through the conserved F or W. A D gene is named only where the DNA matches it firmly. Where a row states a size, it is once, few, many or the class of an expanded clone; other rows omit it.

D	V	length	J	size	CDR3	DNA
TRBD2	TRBV28	15	TRBJ2-7	.	CASSLRISGRYEQYF	TGTGCCAGCAGTTTAAGAATTAGCGGGAGGTACGAGCAGTACTTC
.	TRBV20-1	15	TRBJ2-7	.	CSAREAGRSFREQYF	TGCAGTGCTAGAGAGGCGGGACGGAGCTTTCGTGAGCAGTACTTC
TRBD1	TRBV4-3	16	TRBJ2-7	few	CASSQLWDRTLYEQYF	TGCGCCAGCAGCCAATTGTGGGACAGGACGCTCTACGAGCAGTACTTC
TRBD2	TRBV12-5	13	TRBJ2-1	.	CASWGGPYNEQFF	TGTGCTAGTTGGGGGGGACCCTACAATGAGCAGTTCTTC
TRBD1	TRBV7-2	15	TRBJ2-3	few	CASSLVSQGADTQYF	TGTGCCAGCAGCTTAGTCTCACAGGGGGCAGATACGCAGTATTTT
.	TRBV5-1	13	TRBJ2-7	.	CASRDTTSYEQYF	TGCGCCAGCCGGGACACGACCTCCTACGAGCAGTACTTC
.	TRBV7-2	15	TRBJ2-1	.	CASSPFFRKYNEQFF	TGTGCCAGCAGCCCCTTTTTTAGGAAGTACAATGAGCAGTTCTTC
.	TRBV6-5	15	TRBJ1-5	few	CASRTDSFSNQPQHF	TGTGCCAGCAGAACAGACAGTTTTAGCAATCAGCCCCAGCATTTT
.	TRBV5-1	14	TRBJ1-1	few	CASSLIDVNTEAFF	TGCGCCAGCAGCTTGATCGATGTGAACACTGAAGCTTTCTTT
TRBD1	TRBV7-2	18	TRBJ2-1	few	CASSLVALDRLTYNEQFF	TGTGCCAGCAGCTTAGTAGCGTTGGACAGGCTGACCTACAATGAGCAGTTCTTC
TRBD2	TRBV20-1	15	TRBJ2-7	.	CSARNPSGSYNEQYF	TGCAGTGCTAGAAATCCTAGCGGGTCCTACAATGAGCAGTACTTC
.	TRBV12-3/TRBV12-4	16	TRBJ2-5	few	CASSFSDFPAQETQYF	TGTGCCAGCAGTTTCTCAGACTTCCCCGCTCAAGAGACCCAGTACTTC
.	TRBV4-3	17	TRBJ2-7	.	CASSQDVSRPLSYEQYF	TGCGCCAGCAGCCAAGACGTGTCCAGACCCCTCTCCTACGAGCAGTACTTC
.	TRBV27	14	TRBJ1-6	few	CASSSQGGNSPLHF	TGTGCCAGCTCGAGTCAGGGTGGGAATTCACCCCTCCACTTT
TRBD1	TRBV7-9	16	TRBJ2-3	few	CASSLGRDRESDTQYF	TGTGCCAGCAGCTTAGGTCGAGACAGGGAATCAGATACGCAGTATTTT
TRBD2	TRBV11-2	20	TRBJ2-3	.	CASSLVGSKTSPYPTDTQYF	TGTGCCAGCAGCTTAGTCGGTTCAAAGACTAGCCCGTACCCCACAGATACGCAGTATTTT
.	TRBV27	11	TRBJ2-7	.	CASSAAGEQYF	TGTGCCAGCAGTGCCGCGGGCGAGCAGTACTTC
.	TRBV12-3/TRBV12-4	13	TRBJ2-1	few	CASTQRRYNEQFF	TGTGCCAGCACCCAGAGGCGGTACAATGAGCAGTTCTTC
.	TRBV9	15	TRBJ2-5	.	CASSASGHLGETQYF	TGTGCCAGCAGCGCGTCGGGACACCTTGGGGAGACCCAGTACTTC
.	TRBV4-2	14	TRBJ1-1	.	CASSQTQRNTEAFF	TGTGCCAGCAGCCAAACACAGAGGAACACTGAAGCTTTCTTT
.	TRBV5-8	15	TRBJ1-1	.	CASSKTGRRDTEAFF	TGTGCCAGCAGCAAGACCGGGAGACGGGACACTGAAGCTTTCTTT
TRBD1	TRBV20-1	15	TRBJ2-3	.	CSARDARGLPDTQYF	TGCAGTGCTAGAGATGCCAGGGGGCTTCCAGATACGCAGTATTTT
TRBD2	TRBV14	16	TRBJ2-7	.	CASSQDWSGATYEQYF	TGTGCCAGCAGCCAAGATTGGAGCGGGGCAACCTACGAGCAGTACTTC
.	TRBV2	12	TRBJ1-5	few	CASRRDRQPQHF	TGTGCCAGCAGGAGGGATCGTCAGCCCCAGCATTTT
TRBD2	TRBV20-1	15	TRBJ2-3	.	CSASPTSGLTDTQYF	TGCAGTGCTTCCCCGACTAGCGGACTCACAGATACGCAGTATTTT
.	TRBV9	16	TRBJ2-1	.	CASSVEGNGGSYEQFF	TGTGCCAGCAGCGTAGAAGGTAACGGCGGCTCCTACGAGCAGTTCTTC
.	TRBV7-9	13	TRBJ1-6	.	CASRETSGKPLHF	TGTGCCAGCAGAGAAACTTCAGGGAAACCCCTCCACTTT